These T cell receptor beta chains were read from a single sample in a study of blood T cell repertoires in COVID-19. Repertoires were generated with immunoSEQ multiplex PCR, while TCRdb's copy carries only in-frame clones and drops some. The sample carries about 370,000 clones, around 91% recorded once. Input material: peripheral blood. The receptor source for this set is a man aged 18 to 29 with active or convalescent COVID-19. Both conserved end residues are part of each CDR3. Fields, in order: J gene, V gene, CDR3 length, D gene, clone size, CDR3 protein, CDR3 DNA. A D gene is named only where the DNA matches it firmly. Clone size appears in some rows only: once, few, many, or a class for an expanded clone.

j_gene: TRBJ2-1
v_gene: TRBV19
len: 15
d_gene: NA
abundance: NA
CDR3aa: CASSIYSGQNNEQFF
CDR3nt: TGTGCCAGTAGTATATATTCCGGACAGAACAATGAGCAGTTCTTC

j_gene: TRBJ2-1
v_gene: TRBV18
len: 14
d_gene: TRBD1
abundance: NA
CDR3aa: CASSPPGTGNEQFF
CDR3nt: TGTGCCAGCTCACCACCCGGGACAGGGAATGAGCAGTTCTTC

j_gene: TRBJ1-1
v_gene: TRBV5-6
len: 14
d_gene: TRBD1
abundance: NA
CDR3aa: CASSLGDRGTEAFF
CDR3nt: TGTGCCAGCAGCTTGGGGGACAGGGGGACTGAAGCTTTCTTT

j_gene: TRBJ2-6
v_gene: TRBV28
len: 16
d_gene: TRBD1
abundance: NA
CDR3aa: CASSQTGAPGANVLTF
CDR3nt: TGTGCCAGCAGTCAAACAGGGGCCCCTGGGGCCAACGTCCTGACTTTC

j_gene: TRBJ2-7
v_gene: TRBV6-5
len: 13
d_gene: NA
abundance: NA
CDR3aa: CASSYSARAGQYF
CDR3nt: TGTGCCAGCAGTTACAGCGCCAGGGCTGGGCAGTACTTC

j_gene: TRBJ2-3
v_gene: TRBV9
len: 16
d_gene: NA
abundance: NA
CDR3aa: CASSVGGGTSTDTQYF
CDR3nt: TGTGCCAGCAGCGTAGGCGGCGGGACTAGCACAGATACGCAGTATTTT

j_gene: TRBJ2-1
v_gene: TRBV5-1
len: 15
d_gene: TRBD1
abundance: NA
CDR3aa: CASSLLSGGWNEQFF
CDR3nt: TGCGCCAGCAGCTTGTTGTCAGGGGGCTGGAATGAGCAGTTCTTC

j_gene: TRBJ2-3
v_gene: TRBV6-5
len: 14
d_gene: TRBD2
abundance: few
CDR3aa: CASSRLAGTDTQYF
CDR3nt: TGTGCCAGCAGTAGACTAGCCGGCACAGATACGCAGTATTTT

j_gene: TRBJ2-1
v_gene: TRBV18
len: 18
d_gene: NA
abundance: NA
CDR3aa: CASSPLNAGRSSYNEQFF
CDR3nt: TGTGCCAGCTCACCCCTAAACGCCGGGAGAAGCTCCTACAATGAGCAGTTCTTC

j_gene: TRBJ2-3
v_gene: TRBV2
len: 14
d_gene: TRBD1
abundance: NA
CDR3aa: CARTDREVTDTQYF
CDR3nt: TGTGCCAGAACGGACAGGGAGGTTACAGATACGCAGTATTTT

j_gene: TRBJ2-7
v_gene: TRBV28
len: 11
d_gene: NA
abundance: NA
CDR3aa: CASGSSYEQYF
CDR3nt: TGTGCCAGCGGGAGCTCCTACGAGCAGTACTTC

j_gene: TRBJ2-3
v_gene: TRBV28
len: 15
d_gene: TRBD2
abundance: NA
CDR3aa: CASSSPGAGTDTQYF
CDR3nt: TGTGCCAGCAGTTCTCCTGGAGCGGGGACAGATACGCAGTATTTT

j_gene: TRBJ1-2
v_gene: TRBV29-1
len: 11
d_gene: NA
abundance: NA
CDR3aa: CSVAKNYGYTF
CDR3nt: TGCAGCGTGGCAAAGAACTATGGCTACACCTTC

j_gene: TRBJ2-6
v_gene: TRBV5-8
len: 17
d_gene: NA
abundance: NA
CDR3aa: CASSLGRGRTGANVLTF
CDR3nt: TGTGCCAGCAGCCTGGGGAGGGGGCGGACTGGGGCCAACGTCCTGACTTTC

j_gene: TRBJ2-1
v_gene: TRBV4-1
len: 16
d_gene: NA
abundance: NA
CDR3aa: CASSQVSVSSYNEQFF
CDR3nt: TGCGCCAGCAGCCAAGTTTCTGTTAGCTCCTACAATGAGCAGTTCTTC

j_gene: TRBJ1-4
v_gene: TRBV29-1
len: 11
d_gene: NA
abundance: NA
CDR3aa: CSVVRGDALFF
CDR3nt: TGCAGCGTGGTGCGGGGGGATGCACTGTTTTTT

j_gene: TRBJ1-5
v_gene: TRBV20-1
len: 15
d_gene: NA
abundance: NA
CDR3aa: CSASQTGRGNQPQHF
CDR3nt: TGCAGTGCTAGTCAGACCGGCAGGGGCAATCAGCCCCAGCATTTT

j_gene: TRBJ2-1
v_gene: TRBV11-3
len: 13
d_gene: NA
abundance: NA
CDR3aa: CASSPNLGNEQFF
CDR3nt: TGTGCCAGCAGCCCTAATCTCGGCAATGAGCAGTTCTTC

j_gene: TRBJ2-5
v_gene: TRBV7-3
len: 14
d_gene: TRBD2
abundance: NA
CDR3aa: CASSLTSGQETQYF
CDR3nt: TGTGCCAGCAGCTTGACTAGCGGACAAGAGACCCAGTACTTC

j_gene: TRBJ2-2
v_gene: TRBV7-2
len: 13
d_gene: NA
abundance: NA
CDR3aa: CASSSRGPGELFF
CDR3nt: TGTGCCAGCAGCTCTCGGGGTCCCGGGGAGCTGTTTTTT

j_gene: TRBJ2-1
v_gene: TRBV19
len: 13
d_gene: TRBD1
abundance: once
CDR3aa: CARVGDRDDEQFF
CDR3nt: TGTGCCAGGGTCGGGGACAGGGACGATGAGCAGTTCTTC

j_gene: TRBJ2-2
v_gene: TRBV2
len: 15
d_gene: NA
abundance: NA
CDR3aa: CASNGLISSTGELFF
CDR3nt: TGTGCCAGCAATGGCCTTATTTCAAGCACCGGGGAGCTGTTTTTT

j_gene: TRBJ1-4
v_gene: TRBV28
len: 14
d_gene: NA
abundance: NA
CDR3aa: CASSLGGDNEKLFF
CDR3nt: TGTGCCAGCAGTCTGGGGGGAGATAATGAAAAACTGTTTTTT

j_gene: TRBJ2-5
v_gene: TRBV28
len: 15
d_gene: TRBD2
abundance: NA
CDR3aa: CASSPLAGGGETQYF
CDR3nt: TGTGCCAGCAGTCCCTTAGCGGGGGGCGGTGAGACCCAGTACTTC

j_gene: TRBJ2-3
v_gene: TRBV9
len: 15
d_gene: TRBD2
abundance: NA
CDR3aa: CASSIGLANTDTQYF
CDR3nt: TGTGCCAGCAGCATCGGACTAGCGAACACAGATACGCAGTATTTT

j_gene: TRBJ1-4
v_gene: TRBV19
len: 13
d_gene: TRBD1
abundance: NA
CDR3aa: CASTTGINEKLFF
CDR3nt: TGTGCCAGCACGACAGGGATTAATGAAAAACTGTTTTTT

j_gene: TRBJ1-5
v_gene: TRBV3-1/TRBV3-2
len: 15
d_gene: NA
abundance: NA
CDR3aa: CASSQDPRVGQPQHF
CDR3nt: TGTGCCAGCAGCCAAGATCCCCGGGTAGGACAGCCCCAGCATTTT

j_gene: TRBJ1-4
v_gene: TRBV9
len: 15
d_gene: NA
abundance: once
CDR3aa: CASSREVLSGEKLFF
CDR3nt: TGTGCCAGCAGCCGCGAGGTTCTCTCGGGTGAAAAACTGTTTTTT